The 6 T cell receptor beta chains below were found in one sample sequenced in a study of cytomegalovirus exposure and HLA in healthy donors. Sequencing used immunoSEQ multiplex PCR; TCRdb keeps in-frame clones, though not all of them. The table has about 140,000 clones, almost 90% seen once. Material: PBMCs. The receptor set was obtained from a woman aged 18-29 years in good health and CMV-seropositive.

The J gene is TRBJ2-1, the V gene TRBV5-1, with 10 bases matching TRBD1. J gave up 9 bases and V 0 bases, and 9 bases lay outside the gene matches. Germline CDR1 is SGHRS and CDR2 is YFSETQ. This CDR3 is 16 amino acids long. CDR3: CASSLGGTGVQGEQFF. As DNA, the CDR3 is TGCGCCAGCAGCTTGGGCGGGACAGGGGTCCAGGGTGAGCAGTTCTTC. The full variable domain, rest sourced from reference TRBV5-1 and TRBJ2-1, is KAGVTQTPRYLIKTRGQQVTLSCSPISGHRSVSWYQQTPGQGLQFLFEYFSETQRNKGNFPGRFSGRQFSNSRSEMNVSTLELGDSALYLCASSLGGTGVQGEQFFGPGTRLTVL.

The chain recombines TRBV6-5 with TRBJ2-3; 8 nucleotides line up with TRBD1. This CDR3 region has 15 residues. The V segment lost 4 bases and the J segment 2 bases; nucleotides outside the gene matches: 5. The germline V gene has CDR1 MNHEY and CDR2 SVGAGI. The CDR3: CASSFRDRPTDTQYF. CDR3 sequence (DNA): TGTGCCAGCAGTTTCCGGGACAGGCCCACAGATACGCAGTATTTT.

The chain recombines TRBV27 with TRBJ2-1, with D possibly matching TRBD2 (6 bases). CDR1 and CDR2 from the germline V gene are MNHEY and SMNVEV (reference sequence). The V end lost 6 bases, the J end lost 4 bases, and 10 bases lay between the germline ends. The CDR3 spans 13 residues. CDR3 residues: CASRRDSYNEQFF. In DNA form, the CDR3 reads TGTGCCAGCAGACGGGACTCTTACAATGAGCAGTTCTTC.

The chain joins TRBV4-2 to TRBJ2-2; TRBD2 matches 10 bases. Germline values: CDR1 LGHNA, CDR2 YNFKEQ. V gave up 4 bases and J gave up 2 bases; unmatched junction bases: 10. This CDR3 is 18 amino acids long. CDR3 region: CASSPIAGGPSNTGELFF. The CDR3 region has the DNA TGTGCCAGCAGCCCAATAGCGGGGGGACCCTCTAACACCGGGGAGCTGTTTTTT.

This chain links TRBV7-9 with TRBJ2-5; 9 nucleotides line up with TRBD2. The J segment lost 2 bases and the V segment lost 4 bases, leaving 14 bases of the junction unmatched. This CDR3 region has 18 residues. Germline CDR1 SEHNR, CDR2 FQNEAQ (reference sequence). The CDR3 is CASSSEQIRLAGQETQYF. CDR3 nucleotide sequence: TGTGCCAGCAGCTCAGAGCAGATACGGCTAGCGGGGCAAGAGACCCAGTACTTC. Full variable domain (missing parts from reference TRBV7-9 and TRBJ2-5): DTGVSQNPRHKITKRGQNVTFRCDPISEHNRLYWYRQTLGQGPEFLTYFQNEAQLEKSRLLSDRFSAERPKGSFSTLEIQRTEQGDSAMYLCASSSEQIRLAGQETQYFGPGTRLLVL.

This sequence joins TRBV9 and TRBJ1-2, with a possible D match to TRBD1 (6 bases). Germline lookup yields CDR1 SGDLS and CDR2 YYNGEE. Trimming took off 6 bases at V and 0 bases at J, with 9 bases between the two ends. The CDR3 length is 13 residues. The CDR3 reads CASKDSSNYGYTF. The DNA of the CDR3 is TGTGCCAGCAAGGACAGTTCTAACTATGGCTACACCTTC.